Sequencing of this T cell receptor beta chain was carried out in a study of identical twins. Findings and limits, study-wide: Zero-insertion results could be subject to partial confounding by invariant MAIT and iNKT cells.

The germline gives CDR1 LGHNA, CDR2 YNFKEQ. After removal of 0 bases from V and 0 bases from J, the junction contained 4 bases not matched to a gene. The CDR3 extends over 17 amino acids. A universal primer site came from template switching; cDNA carried unique molecular identifiers. TCRdb called the 5' RACE reads again in MiXCR, with one record for every CDR3 protein. This sample has 750,000 to 950,000 distinct CDR3 sequences; 9% to 15% occur once, and the top ten carry around 1.6%. To note about this clonotype: Antigen: not known.

These data were also reused for a study on yellow fever vaccine responses in identical twins.

The chain is built from TRBV4-2 and TRBJ2-5; TRBD2 matches at 10 bases. Sequencing used PBMCs. This TCR was recovered from a woman between 18 and 29 years old in good health. The CDR3 nucleotides are TGTGCCAGCAGCCAAGAAAAACTAGCGGGACACCAAGAGACCCAGTACTTC. Translation: CASSQEKLAGHQETQYF.